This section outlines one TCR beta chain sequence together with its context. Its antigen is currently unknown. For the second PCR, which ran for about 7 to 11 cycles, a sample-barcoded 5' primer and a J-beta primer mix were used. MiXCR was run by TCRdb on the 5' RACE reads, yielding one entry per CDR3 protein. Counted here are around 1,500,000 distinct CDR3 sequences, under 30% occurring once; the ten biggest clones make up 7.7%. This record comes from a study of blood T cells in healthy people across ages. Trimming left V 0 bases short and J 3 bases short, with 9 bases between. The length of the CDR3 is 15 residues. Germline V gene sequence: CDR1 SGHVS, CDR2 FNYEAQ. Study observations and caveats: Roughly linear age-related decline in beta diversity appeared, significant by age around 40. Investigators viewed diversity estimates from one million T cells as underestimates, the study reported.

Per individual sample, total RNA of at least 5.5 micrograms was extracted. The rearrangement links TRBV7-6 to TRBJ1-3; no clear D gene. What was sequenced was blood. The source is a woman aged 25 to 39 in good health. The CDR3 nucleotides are TGTGCCAGCAGCTTAGCAGGGTCCTTTGGAAACACCATATATTTT. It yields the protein CASSLAGSFGNTIYF.